A single sample is the source of the 25 T cell receptor beta chains below, sequenced in a study of blood T cells in healthy people across ages. A second PCR of 7 to 11 cycles used a sample-barcoded 5' primer and a J-beta primer mix. TCRdb processed the 5' RACE reads anew with MiXCR; each CDR3 protein has one entry. The sample records 950,000 to 1,200,000 distinct CDR3 sequences, around two fifths being singletons. Sequenced input: blood. The receptors originated from a man between 18 and 29 years old in good health.

There are a few counts of this clonotype. The V call is TRBV6-6, the J call TRBJ1-2; 9 positions match TRBD1. V lost 2 bases, J lost 7 bases, and 8 bases stayed unmatched. Germline loops: CDR1 MNHNY, CDR2 SVGAGI (reference sequence). The CDR3 sequence is 15 residues long. The CDR3 sequence is CASSYGDRARGGYTF. DNA of the CDR3: TGTGCCAGCAGTTACGGGGACAGGGCAAGAGGTGGCTACACCTTC.

There are a few counts of this clonotype. This rearrangement joins TRBV20-1 to TRBJ2-1; 12 bases are a match to TRBD1. The J call could be wrong; TRBJ2-7 is a better fit for the DNA end. Looked up from germline, CDR1 is DFQATT and CDR2 is SNEGSKA (reference sequence). This CDR3 contains 14 residues. The CDR3 DNA follows: TGCAGTGCTTACGGGACAGGGGGCTACAATGAGCAGTACTTC. It codes for CSAYGTGGYNEQYF.

CDR3 in DNA: TGTGCCAGCAGCTTAGCGCAAACAGGGGTCGGGAACACTGAAGCTTTCTTT. Protein: CASSLAQTGVGNTEAFF. The rearrangement joins TRBV7-2 to TRBJ1-1; 7 bases match TRBD1. Per germline, CDR1 SGHTA and CDR2 FQGNSA. The CDR3 spans 17 residues. V was clipped by 0 bases and J by 1 base; unmatched bases: 8.

This rearrangement joins TRBV7-2 to TRBJ2-2, with D perhaps matching TRBD1 (6 bases). V was cut by 3 bases and J by 3 bases, with 20 bases left in between. Germline CDR1 is SGHTA and CDR2 is FQGNSA. The CDR3 has 18 amino acids. CDR3 protein: CASSFPTRRDKHTGELFF. The CDR3 region has the DNA TGTGCCAGCAGCTTTCCGACCCGCCGGGACAAACACACCGGGGAGCTGTTTTTT. The entire variable domain, with the rest obtained from reference TRBV7-2 and TRBJ2-2, is as follows: GAGVSQSPSNKVTEKGKDVELRCDPISGHTALYWYRQSLGQGLEFLIYFQGNSAPDKSGLPSDRFSAERTGGSVSTLTIQRTQQEDSAVYLCASSFPTRRDKHTGELFFGEGSRLTVL.

This chain links TRBV16 with TRBJ1-1, with D possibly matching TRBD1 (5 bases). From germline, CDR1 is KGHSY and CDR2 FQNENV. CDR3 length: 16 amino acids. V shed 5 bases and J shed 1 base, with 17 bases lying between them. Here the CDR3 reads CASSIGVGSRNTEAFF. CDR3 DNA sequence: TGTGCCAGCAGCATAGGGGTTGGGTCGAGGAACACTGAAGCTTTCTTT.

V gene TRBV11-2 combines with J gene TRBJ2-4; TRBD2 matches 10 bases. The germline CDR1 and CDR2 sequences are SGHAT and FQNNGV. The CDR3 totals 15 residues. J lost 6 bases, V lost 5 bases, and 7 bases had no gene match. The CDR3 DNA is TGTGCCAGCAGCCTAAAATCTAGCGGGGGAAACATTCAGTACTTC. Protein: CASSLKSSGGNIQYF.

The rearrangement links TRBV20-1 to TRBJ2-1; weak D call: TRBD2 (6 bases). Germline V gene lookup returns CDR1 DFQATT and CDR2 SNEGSKA (reference sequence). The CDR3 is made up of 17 amino acids. Trimming shortened V by 5 bases and J by 0 bases, and 20 bases separated the two germline ends. The CDR3 coding sequence is TGCAGTGCTCCAACCCGACTGGGGGGAAACTCCTACAATGAGCAGTTCTTC. Encoded protein: CSAPTRLGGNSYNEQFF.

Many counts were recorded for this clonotype. The rearrangement links TRBV12-3 or TRBV12-4 to TRBJ1-2; 8 bases fit TRBD1. The CDR3 contains 15 residues. V lost 6 bases, J lost 5 bases, and 11 bases stayed unmatched. CDR3 sequence reads: CASSPTGTGNYGYTF. As DNA, the CDR3 is TGTGCCAGCAGCCCAACCGGGACAGGAAATTATGGCTACACCTTC.

The V call is TRBV12-3 or TRBV12-4, the J call TRBJ2-3; D is unclear. The CDR3 spans 14 residues. Between the trimmed V and J ends, which lost 2 bases and 2 bases, there was a span of 8 bases. CDR3 sequence: CASSLLETTDTQYF. The CDR3 bases are TGTGCCAGCAGTTTACTAGAAACCACAGATACGCAGTATTTT.

This clonotype showed up many times. V is TRBV4-1 and J is TRBJ2-1, with no clear D. Germline CDR1 reads MGHRA; CDR2 reads YSYEKL. With 3 bases removed from V and 9 bases from J, the gap between germline ends came to 12 bases. This CDR3 region has 13 residues. CDR3 loop: CASSHPLFGEQFF. Here the CDR3 DNA reads TGCGCCAGCAGCCACCCACTTTTTGGTGAGCAGTTCTTC.

This chain connects TRBV20-1 to TRBJ2-3, with 7 bases fitting TRBD2. This CDR3 is 14 amino acids long. The germline gives CDR1 DFQATT, CDR2 SNEGSKA (reference sequence). V gave up 3 bases and J gave up 0 bases; unmatched junction bases: 3. CDR3 sequence reads: CSASREVSTDTQYF. CDR3 bases: TGCAGTGCTAGTCGGGAGGTTAGCACAGATACGCAGTATTTT.

This chain connects TRBV7-2 to TRBJ1-4, with a possible D match to TRBD1 (6 bases). CDR1 and CDR2 (germline): SGHTA, FQGNSA. The CDR3 is 15 residues long. V was shortened by 5 bases and J by 3 bases, with 13 bases between the two germline ends. The CDR3 bases are TGTGCCAGCAGCCACAACAGGGCGGCTAATGAAAAACTGTTTTTT. Encoded protein: CASSHNRAANEKLFF.

This chain links TRBV18 with TRBJ1-2; TRBD1 is a possible D gene (5 bases). The V end was cut by 3 bases, the J end by 0 bases, with 11 bases between. The CDR3 runs to 15 residues. The germline V gene encodes CDR1 KGHSH and CDR2 LQKENI. DNA for the CDR3: TGTGCCAGCTCACCGGAGACAGAAGCTAACTATGGCTACACCTTC. This gives the protein CASSPETEANYGYTF.

The chain uses TRBV6-2 or TRBV6-3 and TRBJ2-1; D gene ambiguous. Germline V CDR1 and CDR2: MNHEY, SVGEGT. The CDR3 covers 14 residues. V lost 2 bases to trimming and J lost 13 bases, with 18 bases between them. The chain's CDR3 is CASSYNRRQETQFF. For the CDR3, the DNA is TGTGCCAGCAGTTACAACAGACGCCAAGAGACCCAGTTCTTC.

This sequence joins TRBV20-1 and TRBJ2-5; D remains ambiguous. The CDR3 has 14 amino acids. CDR1 DFQATT and CDR2 SNEGSKA come from the germline V gene (reference sequence). Trimming stripped 3 bases from V and 0 bases from J, with 11 bases between. The CDR3 DNA is TGCAGTGCTAGCCCGGTGGCTAACCAAGAGACCCAGTACTTC. Translation gives CSASPVANQETQYF.

The J gene is TRBJ1-2, the V gene TRBV20-1, with D possibly being TRBD1 (5 bases). The germline V gene encodes CDR1 DFQATT and CDR2 SNEGSKA (reference sequence). The germline V and J ends were trimmed by 3 bases and 6 bases, with 20 bases remaining between them. This CDR3 spans 15 amino acids. In nucleotides, the CDR3 is TGCAGTGCTAGCTCCCCTCTCGGGACCAGGGATGGCTACACCTTC. It translates to CSASSPLGTRDGYTF.

The V gene is TRBV4-3, the J gene TRBJ1-2; D is undetermined. There are 14 residues in the CDR3. The V end lost 0 bases, the J end lost 8 bases, and 13 bases lay between the germline ends. Germline CDR1 and CDR2: LGHNA and YSLEER. The CDR3 region has the DNA TGCGCCAGCAGCCAAGAGTCGGGAGGTTGGGGCTACACCTTC. It yields the protein CASSQESGGWGYTF.

The chain couples TRBV20-1 to TRBJ1-5; 9 bases are a match to TRBD1. The ends lost 5 bases at V and 1 base at J; junction bases unmatched: 9. CDR3 length equals 16 residues. Per the germline V gene, CDR1 is DFQATT and CDR2 is SNEGSKA (reference sequence). In DNA, the CDR3 is TGCAGTGCTGGAGTAGGGGGACAGGGAAGCAATCAGCCCCAGCATTTT. It specifies CSAGVGGQGSNQPQHF.

The chain uses TRBV5-1 and TRBJ2-7; unclear D gene. CDR3 length: 14 amino acids. CDR1 is SGHRS and CDR2 is YFSETQ in the germline V gene. Trimming removed 3 bases at V and 2 bases at J, with 12 bases between. This CDR3 reads CASSSTTETYEQYF. DNA for the CDR3: TGCGCCAGCAGCTCCACGACGGAAACCTACGAGCAGTACTTC. The variable domain in full, with the rest retrieved from reference TRBV5-1 and TRBJ2-7, is KAGVTQTPRYLIKTRGQQVTLSCSPISGHRSVSWYQQTPGQGLQFLFEYFSETQRNKGNFPGRFSGRQFSNSRSEMNVSTLELGDSALYLCASSSTTETYEQYFGPGTRLTVT.

This clonotype was recorded many times. This rearrangement joins TRBV27 to TRBJ1-5; D call uncertain. The germline gives CDR1 MNHEY, CDR2 SMNVEV (reference sequence). This CDR3 is 14 amino acids long. V was shortened by 2 bases and J by 3 bases, with 8 bases between the two germline ends. CDR3 sequence (DNA): TGTGCCAGCAGTTTAGGCGGTATCAATCAGCCCCAGCATTTT. Translated: CASSLGGINQPQHF.

The chain combines TRBV7-2 with TRBJ2-1, with TRBD2 matching over 10 bases. Trimming removed 6 bases from V and 2 bases from J; junction bases left unmatched: 4. Per the germline V gene, CDR1 is SGHTA and CDR2 is FQGNSA. The CDR3 loop spans 15 amino acids. CDR3 in DNA: TGTGCCAGCAGGAGAGCGGGGGGGACCTACAATGAGCAGTTCTTC. Amino acids: CASRRAGGTYNEQFF.

As regards this clonotype: A much larger clone differs from this one at a single base, so this may be a read error. The V call is TRBV7-2, the J call TRBJ2-1; D call uncertain. Germline V gene sequence: CDR1 SGHTA, CDR2 FQGNSA. The CDR3 length is 15 residues. Between the trimmed V and J ends, which lost 6 bases and 7 bases, there was a span of 19 bases. CDR3 amino acids: CASRHYERPGNEQFF. The CDR3 DNA sequence: TGTGCCAGCAGACATTACGAGAGGCCTGGGAATGAGCAGTTCTTC.

The J gene is TRBJ1-1, the V gene TRBV12-3 or TRBV12-4; 11 bases line up with TRBD1. The CDR3 spans 15 residues. With 4 bases clipped from V and 4 bases from J, the junction kept 5 bases outside the gene matches. CDR3 coding DNA: TGTGCCAGCAGTTCTTCCGGGACAGGGGGCACTGAAGCTTTCTTT. It encodes CASSSSGTGGTEAFF.

The chain uses TRBV5-1 and TRBJ2-2; the match to TRBD1 covers 7 bases. V gave up 6 bases and J gave up 0 bases; unmatched junction bases: 8. CDR1 SGHRS and CDR2 YFSETQ come from the germline V gene. This CDR3 spans 16 amino acids. The CDR3 nucleotides are TGCGCCAGCACTAGCCGGGGACAGCCGAACACCGGGGAGCTGTTTTTT. Translation: CASTSRGQPNTGELFF.

This clonotype was seen a few times. The chain links TRBV7-2 to TRBJ2-7; D may be TRBD1 (5 bases). The length of the CDR3 is 14 residues. Deletions cut 4 bases from V and 1 base from J, with 11 bases between. Germline V gene data show CDR1 as SGHTA and CDR2 as FQGNSA. The CDR3 loop is CASSSLGPSYEQYF. The CDR3 DNA sequence: TGTGCCAGCAGCTCCCTGGGGCCTTCCTACGAGCAGTACTTC.